The clone carrying this T cell receptor (beta chain) has just one count. This entry is derived from a study of blood T cell repertoires in COVID-19. Overall study: Samples came from the United States, Italy and Spain, spanning acute and convalescent COVID-19. From T cells, B-cell-depleted T cells, or PBMCs came the material, which was cDNA or gDNA.

V gave up 4 bases and J gave up 7 bases, with 8 bases separating them. Germline CDR1 reads SGHRS; CDR2 reads YFSETQ. The length of the CDR3 is 11 residues. Source study methods: Amplification of reference gene primers provided the estimated nucleated cell counts. The method was immunoSEQ multiplex PCR; TCRdb's version includes in-frame clones alone and lacks a portion of them. V, J and clone size were drawn from that table, and D and trimming were deduced from the DNA. This table holds approximately 21,000 clones, about 85% found once. The specimen was peripheral blood. This TCR was sampled from a human donor with active COVID-19. The donor label of this sample is uncertain. The chain links TRBV5-1 to TRBJ2-5; TRBD2 is a possible D gene (6 bases). CDR3 nucleotides: TGCGCCAGCAGCACCGGGGGGACCCAGTACTTC. As protein: CASSTGGTQYF. Combining the CDR3 with reference TRBV5-1 and TRBJ2-5 gives the whole variable domain KAGVTQTPRYLIKTRGQQVTLSCSPISGHRSVSWYQQTPGQGLQFLFEYFSETQRNKGNFPGRFSGRQFSNSRSEMNVSTLELGDSALYLCASSTGGTQYFGPGTRLLVL.